Presented here are 14 T cell receptor beta chains from one specimen sequenced in a study of immune cell composition in non-small cell lung cancer (dated by TCRdb to the late 2010s). The method behind the library was the immunoSEQ multiplex PCR assay. TCRdb obtained this table from immuneACCESS and retained in-frame rearrangements with V and J assigned. These tables miss some clones; where compared with another copy, unresolved V genes account for less than half of the shortfall, and the remainder is unexplained. The sample data list 2,500 or so clones, and 82% of these were observed just once. The ten top clones hold roughly two fifths of the sample. The material sequenced was lung tumor tissue. The receptors derive from a human donor with non-small cell lung cancer.

This clone was detected once. The junction and the germline gene differ at one end; a read error may be behind it. The chain recombines TRBV18 with TRBJ2-2, with D unresolved. CDR1 KGHSH and CDR2 LQKENI come from the germline V gene. This CDR3 is built from 14 residues. The CDR3 region is CASSPRGNTGELFF. The DNA for the CDR3 is TGTGCCAGCTCTCCACGAGGGAACACCGGGGAGCTGTTTTTT.

This chain connects TRBV7-2 to TRBJ1-2, with 8 bases lining up with TRBD1. Unmatched junction bases numbered 13, after V lost 5 bases and J lost 5 bases. CDR3 length equals 16 residues. The germline V gene encodes CDR1 SGHTA and CDR2 FQGNSA. The DNA of the CDR3 is TGTGCCAGCAGCCCCTCATCGGACAGGGCTCCTTATGGCTACACCTTC. Protein: CASSPSSDRAPYGYTF.

This clone occurred a few times. V and J are TRBV29-1 and TRBJ2-5; D is perhaps TRBD1 (5 bases). Germline V CDR1 and CDR2: SQVTM, ANQGSEA. This CDR3 contains 15 residues. CDR3 in amino acids: CRLPRTLADQETQYF. As DNA, the CDR3 is TGCAGACTACCAAGGACACTGGCGGACCAAGAGACCCAGTACTTC.

This clone was seen a single time. The chain carries TRBV7-2 and TRBJ2-1; D is possibly TRBD1 (5 bases). Per germline, CDR1 SGHTA and CDR2 FQGNSA. V lost 5 bases and J 8 bases, leaving 19 bases between the germline ends. This CDR3 has 15 residues. The CDR3 region has the DNA TGTGCCAGCAGCCTTAGGTTTCAGGGAAGCGATGAGCAGTTCTTC. This translates into CASSLRFQGSDEQFF.

The V and J genes are TRBV5-4 and TRBJ2-2; 9 bases align to TRBD1. The trim removed 4 bases at V and 0 bases at J, leaving 1 base unmatched. CDR3 size: 15 residues. From germline, CDR1 is SGHNT and CDR2 YYREEE (reference sequence). The CDR3, as DNA: TGTGCCAGCAGCCGGGACAGGGCGAACACCGGGGAGCTGTTTTTT. Translation: CASSRDRANTGELFF.

This chain connects TRBV9 to TRBJ1-2; 7 bases agree with TRBD1. The junction had 4 bases not matched to a gene; V was cut back by 4 bases and J by 4 bases. CDR1 and CDR2 from the germline V gene are SGDLS and YYNGEE. CDR3 length: 13 amino acids. The CDR3 DNA sequence: TGTGCCAGCAGCCCGGGACAGACCTATGGCTACACCTTC. It codes for CASSPGQTYGYTF.

J is TRBJ1-5 and V is TRBV6-6; TRBD1 might be the D (6 bases). Trimming took off 6 bases at V and 3 bases at J, with 12 bases between the two ends. Germline assignment: CDR1 MNHNY and CDR2 SVGAGI (reference sequence). The CDR3 spans 14 residues. The CDR3 DNA follows: TGTGCCAGCAGGGGTGGACAGCACAATCAGCCCCAGCATTTT. Encoded protein: CASRGGQHNQPQHF.

The rearrangement uses TRBV27 and TRBJ1-5, with 7 bases matching TRBD1. J lost 2 bases, V lost 4 bases, and 2 bases had no gene match. The CDR3 loop spans 14 amino acids. Germline V gene lookup returns CDR1 MNHEY and CDR2 SMNVEV (reference sequence). The CDR3 sequence: CASSSGQGNQPQHF. For the CDR3, the DNA is TGTGCCAGCAGTTCCGGACAGGGCAATCAGCCCCAGCATTTT.

The chain carries TRBV7-3 and TRBJ1-1; TRBD1 aligns across 12 bases. In germline, CDR1 is SGHTA, CDR2 FQGTGA. V shed 8 bases, J shed 4 bases, and the junction held 5 bases outside the gene matches. This CDR3 spans 14 amino acids. Here the CDR3 reads CASGTGGRGTEAFF. The CDR3 DNA is TGTGCCAGCGGGACAGGGGGCAGAGGCACTGAAGCTTTCTTT.

V gene TRBV18 combines with J gene TRBJ1-5; TRBD1 is a possible D gene (6 bases). V was pared by 2 bases and J by 2 bases, with 19 bases between. Germline assignment: CDR1 KGHSH and CDR2 LQKENI. The CDR3 has 18 amino acids. The CDR3 bases are TGTGCCAGCTCACCAGTTGTACTCAGGGGATCGGGCAATCAGCCCCAGCATTTT. It specifies CASSPVVLRGSGNQPQHF.

This chain links TRBV29-1 with TRBJ1-2; 8 bases line up with TRBD1. Germline V gene sequence: CDR1 SQVTM, CDR2 ANQGSEA. The length of the CDR3 is 13 residues. J lost 8 bases, V lost 5 bases, and 10 bases had no gene match. CDR3 residues: CSVSGTGPKGYTF. CDR3 sequence (DNA): TGCAGCGTTTCCGGGACAGGTCCCAAGGGCTACACCTTC. The variable domain in full, completed from reference TRBV29-1 and TRBJ1-2, reads SAVISQKPSRDICQRGTSLTIQCQVDSQVTMMFWYRQQPGQSLTLIATANQGSEATYESGFVIDKFPISRPNLTFSTLTVSNMSPEDSSIYLCSVSGTGPKGYTFGSGTRLTVV.

CDR3 nucleotides: TGTGCCAGCAGCTTAGTATCCGGGGGTGTCACTGAAGCTTTCTTT. Amino acids: CASSLVSGGVTEAFF. This chain joins TRBV11-2 and TRBJ1-1; D may be TRBD1 (5 bases). The CDR3 loop spans 15 amino acids. Germline CDR1 and CDR2: SGHAT and FQNNGV. V was shortened by 1 base and J by 4 bases, with 13 bases between the two germline ends. The variable domain in full, with the rest retrieved from reference TRBV11-2 and TRBJ1-1, is EAGVAQSPRYKIIEKRQSVAFWCNPISGHATLYWYQQILGQGPKLLIQFQNNGVVDDSQLPKDRFSAERLKGVDSTLKIQPAKLEDSAVYLCASSLVSGGVTEAFFGQGTRLTVV.

This chain joins TRBV7-2 and TRBJ2-7; 8 nucleotides match TRBD2. The CDR3 spans 15 residues. Trimming took 3 bases from V and 2 from J; bases not matched to a gene: 6. From germline, CDR1 is SGHTA and CDR2 FQGNSA. CDR3 region: CASSLWGRGAYEQYF. CDR3 DNA sequence: TGTGCCAGCAGCTTGTGGGGGCGGGGGGCCTACGAGCAGTACTTC.

The chain combines TRBV25-1 with TRBJ2-1; a weak D match, TRBD1 (6 bases). The length of the CDR3 is 13 residues. With 5 bases removed from V and 9 bases from J, the gap between germline ends came to 14 bases. The germline CDR1 and CDR2 sequences are MGHDK and SYGVNS. CDR3 in amino acids: CASSMQGKIEQFF. The DNA for the CDR3 is TGTGCCAGCAGTATGCAGGGGAAGATTGAGCAGTTCTTC. Based on the CDR3 plus reference TRBV25-1 and TRBJ2-1, the full variable domain is EADIYQTPRYLVIGTGKKITLECSQTMGHDKMYWYQQDPGMELHLIHYSYGVNSTEKGDLSSESTVSRIRTEHFPLTLESARPSHTSQYLCASSMQGKIEQFFGPGTRLTVL.